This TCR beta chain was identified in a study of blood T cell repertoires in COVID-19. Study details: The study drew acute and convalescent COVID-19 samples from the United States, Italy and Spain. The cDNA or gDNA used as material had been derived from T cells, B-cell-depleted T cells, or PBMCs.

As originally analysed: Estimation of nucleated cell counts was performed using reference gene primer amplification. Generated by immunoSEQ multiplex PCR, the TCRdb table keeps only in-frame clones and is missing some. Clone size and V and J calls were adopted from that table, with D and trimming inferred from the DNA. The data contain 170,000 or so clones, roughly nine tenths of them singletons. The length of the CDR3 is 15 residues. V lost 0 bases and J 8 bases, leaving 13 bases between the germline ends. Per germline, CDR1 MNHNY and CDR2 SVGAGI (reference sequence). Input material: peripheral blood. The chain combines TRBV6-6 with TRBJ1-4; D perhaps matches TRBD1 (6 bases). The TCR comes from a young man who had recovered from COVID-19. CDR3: CASSYSGGDIEKLFF. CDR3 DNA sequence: TGTGCCAGCAGTTACTCGGGAGGGGACATCGAAAAACTGTTTTTT.